This TCR beta chain was profiled in a study of cytomegalovirus exposure and HLA in healthy donors. Study conclusions and caveats: The availability of immune exposure information extended only to CMV serostatus.

V gave up 6 bases and J gave up 0 bases, with 19 bases separating them. The CDR3 loop spans 17 amino acids. The germline gives CDR1 WSHSY, CDR2 SAAADI. PCR employed 60 Vbeta and 13 Jbeta primers. Sequencing used immunoSEQ multiplex PCR; TCRdb keeps in-frame clones, though not all of them. The sample has over 150,000 clones, roughly 80% seen once; the top ten hold under 7.5%. This clone was picked up one time. Its cognate antigen is unknown. The V call is TRBV10-2, the J call TRBJ2-3; maybe TRBD1 (6 bases). Source material: PBMCs. The TCR was taken from a man under 40 in good health and CMV-seropositive. The CDR3 region is CASRRTGQTYSTDTQYF. CDR3 in DNA: TGCGCCAGCAGGAGGACCGGACAGACCTATAGCACAGATACGCAGTATTTT.